This T cell receptor beta chain is from a study of blood T cell repertoires in COVID-19. Between the trimmed V and J ends, which lost 0 bases and 5 bases, there was a span of 7 bases. Germline V gene data show CDR1 as MNHEY and CDR2 as SVGAGI. The CDR3 contains 13 residues. Here immunoSEQ multiplex PCR was the method, and the copy in TCRdb shows in-frame clones only, minus some. This sample has some 130,000 clones, with roughly 78% found just once. The V and J genes are TRBV6-5 and TRBJ2-5, with D perhaps matching TRBD2 (6 bases). Sequencing was performed on peripheral blood. The receptor comes from a man between 60 and 70 years old with acute or convalescent COVID-19. The CDR3: CASSYSGRETQYF. CDR3 DNA: TGTGCCAGCAGTTACTCAGGGAGGGAGACCCAGTACTTC.